A single sample gave rise to the 19 T cell receptor beta chains below, sequenced in a study of T cell clones after liver transplantation. Assay: immunoSEQ multiplex PCR; the TCRdb copy retains only in-frame clones and omits some. The sample holds some 60,000 clones, 70% to 75% seen once. This specimen consisted of CD4+ T cells from blood, obtained before liver transplant. Receptors originate from a human donor who received a liver transplant.

This clone has a single count. V and J are TRBV7-2 and TRBJ2-3, with D perhaps matching TRBD2 (7 bases). Germline V gene lookup returns CDR1 SGHTA and CDR2 FQGNSA. The CDR3 consists of 17 residues. Deletions cut 1 base from V and 2 bases from J, with 16 bases between. DNA for the CDR3: TGTGCCAGCAGCTTAGGAGGGGGGGCCTGGGACACAGATACGCAGTATTTT. Translated: CASSLGGGAWDTDTQYF.

This clone was found a few times. The chain employs TRBV29-1 and TRBJ1-2; a weak D match, TRBD1 (5 bases). The germline gives CDR1 SQVTM, CDR2 ANQGSEA. With 4 bases removed from V and 8 bases from J, the gap between germline ends came to 17 bases. This CDR3 comprises 13 residues. Here the CDR3 reads CSVGESGREGYTF. The CDR3 bases are TGCAGCGTTGGGGAGTCAGGGCGGGAAGGCTACACCTTC.

This sequence joins TRBV29-1 and TRBJ2-3, with D possibly matching TRBD1 (5 bases). Germline CDR1 and CDR2: SQVTM and ANQGSEA. Trimming removed 2 bases from V and 6 bases from J, with 9 bases in between. This CDR3 contains 12 residues. The DNA for the CDR3 is TGCAGCGTTGAACTAGGGGATGATACGCAGTATTTT. Encoded protein: CSVELGDDTQYF.

The rearrangement uses TRBV7-3 and TRBJ2-6; tentative D call: TRBD2 (6 bases). Germline-derived CDR1 and CDR2 are SGHTA and FQGTGA. V was clipped by 2 bases and J by 0 bases, with 8 bases between them. The CDR3 extends over 16 amino acids. Written as DNA, the CDR3 is TGTGCCAGCAGCTTAGGGGACTTCTCTGGGGCCAACGTCCTGACTTTC. Amino acid sequence: CASSLGDFSGANVLTF.

The chain links TRBV7-9 to TRBJ2-7; perhaps TRBD1 as D (6 bases). From germline, CDR1 is SEHNR and CDR2 FQNEAQ (reference sequence). The CDR3 spans 15 residues. The V and J ends lost 5 bases and 6 bases respectively, with 20 bases between them. CDR3 in amino acids: CASSPTTGERFEQYF. CDR3 nucleotides: TGTGCCAGCAGCCCCACGACAGGAGAGAGGTTCGAGCAGTACTTC.

The chain recombines TRBV28 with TRBJ2-7; TRBD1 is a possible D gene (6 bases). CDR3 length: 12 residues. Trimming took 2 bases from V and 12 from J, leaving 14 bases between them. Per the germline V gene, CDR1 is MDHEN and CDR2 is SYDVKM. The CDR3, as DNA: TGTGCCAGCAGTTTACCGGGGACACCTCCGTACTTC. It is translated as CASSLPGTPPYF.

This chain links TRBV9 with TRBJ2-1, with 10 positions matching TRBD1. The CDR3 covers 17 residues. Germline V gives CDR1 SGDLS, CDR2 YYNGEE. The J segment lost 3 bases and the V segment lost 0 bases, leaving 6 bases of the junction unmatched. CDR3 sequence: CASSVAPGQGGYNEQFF. DNA of the CDR3: TGTGCCAGCAGCGTAGCTCCTGGACAGGGGGGCTACAATGAGCAGTTCTTC.

The genes are TRBV30 and TRBJ1-5; maybe TRBD1 (5 bases). The germline V gene has CDR1 GTSNPN and CDR2 SVGIG (reference sequence). There are 13 residues in the CDR3. V lost 1 base, J lost 7 bases, and 11 bases lay in between. CDR3 sequence (DNA): TGTGCCTGGAGTGGCAGGGCGGACCAGCCCCAGCATTTT. Translation: CAWSGRADQPQHF.

The J gene is TRBJ2-1, the V gene TRBV5-1; possibly TRBD1 for D (5 bases). Between the trimmed V and J ends, which lost 0 bases and 4 bases, there was a span of 11 bases. The CDR3 covers 15 residues. CDR1 is SGHRS, CDR2 YFSETQ, per germline. The CDR3 loop reads CASSLVFRAYNEQFF. The CDR3 DNA reads TGCGCCAGCAGCTTGGTATTCAGGGCATACAATGAGCAGTTCTTC.

This clone was detected a few times. In DNA, the CDR3 is TGTGCCAGCAGTTACTCGGGGGGGAGGCACGGGGAGCTGTTTTTT. Amino acids: CASSYSGGRHGELFF. The rearrangement links TRBV6-5 to TRBJ2-2; 7 bases align to TRBD2. Germline CDR1 MNHEY, CDR2 SVGAGI. The CDR3 loop spans 15 amino acids. Trimming removed 0 bases from V and 7 bases from J; junction bases left unmatched: 5.

CDR3: CASSYEANSPLHF. The CDR3 DNA reads TGTGCCAGCAGCTACGAGGCCAATTCACCCCTCCACTTT. The chain has TRBV6-4 and TRBJ1-6; D gene unclear. The germline gives CDR1 MRHNA, CDR2 SNTAGT. V was trimmed by 6 bases and J by 7 bases, leaving 10 bases between them. The length of the CDR3 is 13 residues.

The chain carries TRBV30 and TRBJ1-6; D might be TRBD1 (5 bases). The CDR3 has 14 residues. CDR1 is GTSNPN, CDR2 SVGIG, per germline (reference sequence). The V end lost 4 bases, the J end lost 0 bases, and 7 bases lay between the germline ends. The CDR3 sequence is CAWMGGSYNSPLHF. Here the CDR3 DNA reads TGTGCCTGGATGGGGGGCTCCTATAATTCACCCCTCCACTTT. Combining the CDR3 with reference TRBV30 and TRBJ1-6 gives the whole variable domain SQTIHQWPATLVQPVGSPLSLECTVEGTSNPNLYWYRQAAGRGLQLLFYSVGIGQISSEVPQNLSASRPQDRQFILSSKKLLLSDSGFYLCAWMGGSYNSPLHFGNGTRLTVT.

This clone was recorded only once. The rearrangement links TRBV27 to TRBJ1-2; no clear D gene. Between the trimmed V and J ends, which lost 2 bases and 4 bases, there was a span of 11 bases. This CDR3 has 14 amino acids. CDR1 and CDR2 from the germline V gene are MNHEY and SMNVEV (reference sequence). CDR3 coding DNA: TGTGCCAGCAGTTTAAAACCCCGGGGCTATGGCTACACCTTC. This codes for CASSLKPRGYGYTF.

The chain employs TRBV9 and TRBJ1-1, with 8 positions matching TRBD1. The trim removed 2 bases at V and 2 bases at J, leaving 2 bases unmatched. The CDR3 is made up of 14 amino acids. Germline V gene sequence: CDR1 SGDLS, CDR2 YYNGEE. CDR3 sequence: CASSVGTGNTEAFF. CDR3 DNA sequence: TGTGCCAGCAGCGTTGGGACAGGAAACACTGAAGCTTTCTTT.

The V and J genes are TRBV18 and TRBJ1-6; 9 positions agree with TRBD1. The V gene end was trimmed by 2 bases and the J gene end by 0 bases; junction bases not matched to a gene: 11. CDR3 length equals 20 residues. CDR1 is KGHSH and CDR2 is LQKENI in the germline V gene. CDR3 sequence: CASSPSTGGISLSYNSPLHF. The CDR3 coding sequence is TGTGCCAGCTCACCATCGACAGGGGGTATTTCGCTCTCCTATAATTCACCCCTCCACTTT.

The chain is built from TRBV4-2 and TRBJ2-3; 7 nucleotides line up with TRBD2. The CDR3 has 15 residues. In germline, CDR1 is LGHNA, CDR2 YNFKEQ. V lost 1 base to trimming and J lost 2 bases; unmatched junction nucleotides: 3. CDR3: CASSQGSGNTDTQYF. DNA of the CDR3: TGTGCCAGCAGCCAAGGCAGCGGGAACACAGATACGCAGTATTTT.

This clone has more than one count but fewer than ten. This sequence joins TRBV7-6 and TRBJ2-3; D gene uncertain. Germline V lookup: CDR1 SGHVS, CDR2 FNYEAQ. This CDR3 comprises 12 residues. V was clipped by 6 bases and J by 5 bases, with 9 bases between them. CDR3 residues: CASSSTRDTQYF. CDR3 bases: TGTGCCAGCAGTTCGACACGAGATACGCAGTATTTT.

The chain uses TRBV13 and TRBJ1-6; the match to TRBD1 covers 10 bases. This CDR3 has 15 amino acids. V was pared by 5 bases and J by 7 bases, with 5 bases of the junction left unmatched. Germline loops: CDR1 PRHDT, CDR2 FYEKMQ (reference sequence). The CDR3 is CASSRGQGINSPLHF. The CDR3 DNA is TGTGCCAGCAGCCGGGGACAGGGGATAAATTCACCCCTCCACTTT.

This chain joins TRBV7-9 and TRBJ1-5; 7 bases agree with TRBD1. CDR3 length: 16 residues. Germline V gene data show CDR1 as SEHNR and CDR2 as FQNEAQ (reference sequence). V gave up 3 bases and J gave up 3 bases; unmatched junction bases: 8. CDR3 bases: TGTGCCAGCAGCTTGGCGACAGGGATTACCAATCAGCCCCAGCATTTT. Its translation is CASSLATGITNQPQHF.